The clone carrying this TCR beta chain is a singleton in its sample. Its antigen is unidentified. The sample is drawn from a study of cytomegalovirus exposure and HLA in healthy donors. The study's findings and limits: Relative to the roughly 640-donor mean, N-insertions were reportedly fewer in an Asian-associated ancestry cluster in a later analysis. TCR beta V segments were, for the most part, productive about 87% or about 30% of the time in an earlier analysis.

Trimming removed 0 bases from V and 5 bases from J, with 14 bases in between. The CDR3 is 16 residues long. Germline values: CDR1 SGHVS, CDR2 FQNEAQ. The PCR ran on 60 Vbeta and 13 Jbeta primers. Repertoires were generated with immunoSEQ multiplex PCR, while TCRdb's copy carries only in-frame clones and drops some. In the table there are approximately 220,000 clones, around 83% of which are singletons. Specimen: PBMCs. V gene TRBV7-8 combines with J gene TRBJ1-5; possible D gene TRBD1, 5 bases. This TCR derives from a girl under 18 in good health and CMV-seronegative. The DNA for the CDR3 is TGTGCCAGCAGCTTAGCGCTGTACAGGAGGGATCAGCCCCAGCATTTT. Amino acid sequence: CASSLALYRRDQPQHF.